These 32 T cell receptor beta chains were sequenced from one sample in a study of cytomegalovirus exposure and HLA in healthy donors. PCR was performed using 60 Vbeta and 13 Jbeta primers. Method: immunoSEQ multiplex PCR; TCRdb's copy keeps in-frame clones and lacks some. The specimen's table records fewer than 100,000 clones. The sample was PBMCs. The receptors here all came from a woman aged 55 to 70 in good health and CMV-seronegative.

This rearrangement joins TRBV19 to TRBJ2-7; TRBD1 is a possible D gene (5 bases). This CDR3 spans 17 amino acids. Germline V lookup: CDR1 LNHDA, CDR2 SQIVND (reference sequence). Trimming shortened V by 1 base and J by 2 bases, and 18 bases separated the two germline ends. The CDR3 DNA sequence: TGTGCCAGTAGTATAGTCCAGGGAAACAGTAGAACCTACGAGCAGTACTTC. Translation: CASSIVQGNSRTYEQYF.

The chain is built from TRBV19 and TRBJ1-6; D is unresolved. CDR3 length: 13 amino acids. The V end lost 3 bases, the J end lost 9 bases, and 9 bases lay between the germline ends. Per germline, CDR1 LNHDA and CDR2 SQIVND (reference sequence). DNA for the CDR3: TGTGCCAGTAGTATCTCCTCGGGTTCACCCCTCCACTTT. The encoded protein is CASSISSGSPLHF.

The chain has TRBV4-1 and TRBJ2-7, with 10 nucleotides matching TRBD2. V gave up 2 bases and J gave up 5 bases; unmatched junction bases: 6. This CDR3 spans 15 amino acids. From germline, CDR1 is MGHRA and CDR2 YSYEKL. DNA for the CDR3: TGCGCCAGCAGCCAACTTAGCGGGAGGACCAACGAGCAGTACTTC. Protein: CASSQLSGRTNEQYF.

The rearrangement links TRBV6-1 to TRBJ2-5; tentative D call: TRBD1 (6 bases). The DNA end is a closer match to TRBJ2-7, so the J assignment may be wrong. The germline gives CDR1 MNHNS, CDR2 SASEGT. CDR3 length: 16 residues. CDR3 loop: CASSGRRGSLPGEQYF. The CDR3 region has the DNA TGTGCCAGCAGTGGACGCAGGGGTTCCCTACCGGGCGAGCAGTACTTC.

CDR3 DNA sequence: TGCGCCAGCAGCCAACACACTAGGGTTGAGCAGTTCTTC. Protein sequence: CASSQHTRVEQFF. The chain links TRBV4-1 to TRBJ2-1, with a weak D call TRBD2 (5 bases). The CDR3 covers 13 residues. V dropped 2 bases and J dropped 9 bases, with 11 bases sitting between them. The germline CDR1 and CDR2 sequences are MGHRA and YSYEKL.

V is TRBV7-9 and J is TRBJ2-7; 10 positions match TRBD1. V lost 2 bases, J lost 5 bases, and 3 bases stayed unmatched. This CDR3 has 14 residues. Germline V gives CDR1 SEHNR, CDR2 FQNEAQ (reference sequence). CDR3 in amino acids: CASSLRQGANEQYF. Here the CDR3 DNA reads TGTGCCAGCAGCTTACGACAGGGGGCAAACGAGCAGTACTTC.

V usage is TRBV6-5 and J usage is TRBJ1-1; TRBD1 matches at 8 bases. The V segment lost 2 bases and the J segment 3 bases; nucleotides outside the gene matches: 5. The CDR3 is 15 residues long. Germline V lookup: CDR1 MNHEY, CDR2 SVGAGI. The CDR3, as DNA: TGTGCCAGCAGTTACGGTATGACAGGGGACACTGAAGCTTTCTTT. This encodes CASSYGMTGDTEAFF.

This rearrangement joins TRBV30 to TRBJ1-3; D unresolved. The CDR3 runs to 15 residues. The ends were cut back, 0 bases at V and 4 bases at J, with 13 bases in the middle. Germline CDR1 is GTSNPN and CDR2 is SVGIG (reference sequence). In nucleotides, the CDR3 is TGTGCCTGGAGTGTAGTGGGAGGGCCCGGAAACACCATATATTTT. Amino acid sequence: CAWSVVGGPGNTIYF.

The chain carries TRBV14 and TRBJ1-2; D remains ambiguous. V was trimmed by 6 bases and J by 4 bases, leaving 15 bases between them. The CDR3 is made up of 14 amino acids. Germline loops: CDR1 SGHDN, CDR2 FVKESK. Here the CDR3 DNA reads TGTGCCAGCAGTCCCTCCGGGAACCCCTATGGCTACACCTTC. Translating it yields CASSPSGNPYGYTF.

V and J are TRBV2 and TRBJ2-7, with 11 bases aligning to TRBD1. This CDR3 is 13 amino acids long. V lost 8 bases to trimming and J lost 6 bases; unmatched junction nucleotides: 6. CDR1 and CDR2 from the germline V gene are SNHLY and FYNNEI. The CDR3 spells CASCGTGGLEQYF. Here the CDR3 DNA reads TGTGCCAGCTGTGGGACAGGGGGTCTCGAGCAGTACTTC.

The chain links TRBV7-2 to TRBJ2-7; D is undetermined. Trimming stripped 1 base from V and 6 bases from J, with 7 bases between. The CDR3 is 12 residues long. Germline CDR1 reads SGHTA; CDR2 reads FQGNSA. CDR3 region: CASSLDIVEQYF. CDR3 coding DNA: TGTGCCAGCAGCTTAGATATAGTCGAGCAGTACTTC.

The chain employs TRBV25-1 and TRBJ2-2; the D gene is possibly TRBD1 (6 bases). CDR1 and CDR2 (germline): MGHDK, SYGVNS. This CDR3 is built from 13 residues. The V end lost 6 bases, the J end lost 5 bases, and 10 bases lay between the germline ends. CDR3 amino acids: CASRDRGTGELFF. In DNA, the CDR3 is TGTGCCAGCAGGGATAGGGGGACCGGGGAGCTGTTTTTT.

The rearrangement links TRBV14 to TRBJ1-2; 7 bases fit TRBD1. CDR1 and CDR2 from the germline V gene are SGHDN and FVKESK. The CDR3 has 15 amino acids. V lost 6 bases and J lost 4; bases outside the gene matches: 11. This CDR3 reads CASSPTTGQAYGYTF. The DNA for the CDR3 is TGTGCCAGCAGTCCAACAACTGGACAGGCCTATGGCTACACCTTC. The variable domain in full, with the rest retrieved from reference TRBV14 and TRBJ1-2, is EAGVTQFPSHSVIEKGQTVTLRCDPISGHDNLYWYRRVMGKEIKFLLHFVKESKQDESGMPNNRFLAERTGGTYSTLKVQPAELEDSGVYFCASSPTTGQAYGYTFGSGTRLTVV.

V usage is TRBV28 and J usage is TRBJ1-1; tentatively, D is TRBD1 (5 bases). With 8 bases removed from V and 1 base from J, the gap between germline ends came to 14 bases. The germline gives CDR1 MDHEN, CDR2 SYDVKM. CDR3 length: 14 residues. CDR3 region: CASAVGGRNTEAFF. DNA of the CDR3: TGTGCCAGCGCCGTCGGGGGACGGAACACTGAAGCTTTCTTT.

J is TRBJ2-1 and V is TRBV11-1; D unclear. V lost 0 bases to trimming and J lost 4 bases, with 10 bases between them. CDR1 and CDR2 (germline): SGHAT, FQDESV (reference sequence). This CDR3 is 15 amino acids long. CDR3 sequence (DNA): TGTGCCAGCAGCTTAGCGTTAGGCAGGTACAATGAGCAGTTCTTC. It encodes CASSLALGRYNEQFF.

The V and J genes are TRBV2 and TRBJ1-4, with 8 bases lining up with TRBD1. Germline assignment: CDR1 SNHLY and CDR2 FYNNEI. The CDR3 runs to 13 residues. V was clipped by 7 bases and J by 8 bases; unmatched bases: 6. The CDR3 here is CASTGQGGEKLFF. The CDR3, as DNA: TGTGCCAGCACCGGACAGGGTGGGGAAAAACTGTTTTTT.

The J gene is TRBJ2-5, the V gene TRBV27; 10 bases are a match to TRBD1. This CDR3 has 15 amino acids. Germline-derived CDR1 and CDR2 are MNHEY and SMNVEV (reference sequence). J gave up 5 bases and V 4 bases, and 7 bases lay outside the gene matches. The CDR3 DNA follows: TGTGCCAGCAGTTCGATGACAGGGGGCTGGGAGACCCAGTACTTC. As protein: CASSSMTGGWETQYF.

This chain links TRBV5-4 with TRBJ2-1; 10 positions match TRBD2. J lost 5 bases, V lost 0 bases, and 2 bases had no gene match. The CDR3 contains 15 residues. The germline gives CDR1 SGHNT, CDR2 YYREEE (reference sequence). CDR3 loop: CASSLASGSHNEQFF. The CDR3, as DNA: TGTGCCAGCAGCTTGGCTAGCGGGAGCCACAATGAGCAGTTCTTC.

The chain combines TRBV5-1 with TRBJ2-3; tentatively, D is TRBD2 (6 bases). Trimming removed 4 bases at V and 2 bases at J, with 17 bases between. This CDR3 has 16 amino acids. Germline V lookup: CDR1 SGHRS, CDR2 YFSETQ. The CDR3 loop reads CASSTGASASTDTQYF. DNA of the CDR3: TGCGCCAGCAGCACTGGGGCTAGCGCATCCACAGATACGCAGTATTTT.

As DNA, the CDR3 is TGTGCCAGCAGTGAACTACCGGGACTAGTAACCGGGGAGCTGTTTTTT. Its protein is CASSELPGLVTGELFF. The rearrangement uses TRBV6-1 and TRBJ2-2; 8 positions agree with TRBD2. The junction had 7 bases not matched to a gene; V was cut back by 2 bases and J by 5 bases. CDR1 is MNHNS and CDR2 is SASEGT in the germline V gene. The CDR3 has 16 amino acids.

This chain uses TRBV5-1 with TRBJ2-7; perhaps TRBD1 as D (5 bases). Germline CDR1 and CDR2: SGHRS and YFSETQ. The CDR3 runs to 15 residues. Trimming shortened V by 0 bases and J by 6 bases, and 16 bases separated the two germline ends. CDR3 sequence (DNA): TGCGCCAGCAGCTTGGGACAGCTCTCAACAACCGAGCAGTACTTC. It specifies CASSLGQLSTTEQYF.

The CDR3 is CASSVGTEGEAFF. The DNA for the CDR3 is TGTGCCAGCTCAGTGGGGACAGAAGGTGAAGCTTTCTTT. The chain is built from TRBV18 and TRBJ1-1, with 7 bases that match TRBD1. Germline V gene data show CDR1 as KGHSH and CDR2 as LQKENI. This CDR3 is built from 13 residues. V was pared by 5 bases and J by 7 bases, with 7 bases of the junction left unmatched.

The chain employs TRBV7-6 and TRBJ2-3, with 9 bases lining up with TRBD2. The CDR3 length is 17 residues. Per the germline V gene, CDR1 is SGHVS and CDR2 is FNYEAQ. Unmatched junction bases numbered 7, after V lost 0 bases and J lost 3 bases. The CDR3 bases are TGTGCCAGCAGCTTAGCGCTGGCTAGCGGGAATACAGATACGCAGTATTTT. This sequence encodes CASSLALASGNTDTQYF.

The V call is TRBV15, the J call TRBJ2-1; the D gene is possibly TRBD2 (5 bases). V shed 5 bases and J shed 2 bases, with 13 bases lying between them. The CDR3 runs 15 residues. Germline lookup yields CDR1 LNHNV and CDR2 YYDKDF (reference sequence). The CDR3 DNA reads TGTGCCACCAGCGGGCGCCGGGATCCCTACAATGAGCAGTTCTTC. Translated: CATSGRRDPYNEQFF.

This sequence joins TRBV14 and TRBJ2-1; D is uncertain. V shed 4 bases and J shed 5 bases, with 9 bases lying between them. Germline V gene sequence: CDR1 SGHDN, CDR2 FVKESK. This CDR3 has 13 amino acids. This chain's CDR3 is CASSPFSDNEQFF. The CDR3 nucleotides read TGTGCCAGCAGCCCCTTTTCCGACAATGAGCAGTTCTTC. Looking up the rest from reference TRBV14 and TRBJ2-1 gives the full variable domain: EAGVTQFPSHSVIEKGQTVTLRCDPISGHDNLYWYRRVMGKEIKFLLHFVKESKQDESGMPNNRFLAERTGGTYSTLKVQPAELEDSGVYFCASSPFSDNEQFFGPGTRLTVL.

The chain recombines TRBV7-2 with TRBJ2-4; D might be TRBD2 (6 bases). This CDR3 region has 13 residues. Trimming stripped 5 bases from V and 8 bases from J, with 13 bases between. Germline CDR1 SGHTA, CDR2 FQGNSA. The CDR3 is CASSPGWGDIQYF. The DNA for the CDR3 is TGTGCCAGCAGCCCCGGATGGGGGGACATTCAGTACTTC.

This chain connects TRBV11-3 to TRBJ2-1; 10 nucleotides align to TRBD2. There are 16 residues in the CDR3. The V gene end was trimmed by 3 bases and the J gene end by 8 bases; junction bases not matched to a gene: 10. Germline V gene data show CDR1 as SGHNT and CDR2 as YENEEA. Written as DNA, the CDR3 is TGTGCCAGCAGCTTGGGAAGCGGGAGGGGGTTTTATGAGCAGTTCTTC. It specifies CASSLGSGRGFYEQFF. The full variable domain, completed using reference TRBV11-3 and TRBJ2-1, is EAGVVQSPRYKIIEKKQPVAFWCNPISGHNTLYWYLQNLGQGPELLIRYENEEAVDDSQLPKDRFSAERLKGVDSTLKIQPAELGDSAVYLCASSLGSGRGFYEQFFGPGTRLTVL.

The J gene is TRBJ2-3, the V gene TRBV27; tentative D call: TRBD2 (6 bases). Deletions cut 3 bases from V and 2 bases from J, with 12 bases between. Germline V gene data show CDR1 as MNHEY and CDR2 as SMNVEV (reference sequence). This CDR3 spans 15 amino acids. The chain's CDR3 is CASSFRSSATDTQYF. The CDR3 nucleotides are TGTGCCAGCAGTTTTCGGTCTAGCGCCACAGATACGCAGTATTTT.

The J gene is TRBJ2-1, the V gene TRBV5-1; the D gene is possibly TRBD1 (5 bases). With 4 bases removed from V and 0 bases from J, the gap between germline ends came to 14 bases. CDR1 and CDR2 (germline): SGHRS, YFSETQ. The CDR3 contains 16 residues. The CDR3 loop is CASSPGSLSSYNEQFF. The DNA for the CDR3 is TGCGCCAGCAGCCCAGGGTCCCTAAGCTCCTACAATGAGCAGTTCTTC. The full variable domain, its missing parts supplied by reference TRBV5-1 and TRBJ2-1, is KAGVTQTPRYLIKTRGQQVTLSCSPISGHRSVSWYQQTPGQGLQFLFEYFSETQRNKGNFPGRFSGRQFSNSRSEMNVSTLELGDSALYLCASSPGSLSSYNEQFFGPGTRLTVL.

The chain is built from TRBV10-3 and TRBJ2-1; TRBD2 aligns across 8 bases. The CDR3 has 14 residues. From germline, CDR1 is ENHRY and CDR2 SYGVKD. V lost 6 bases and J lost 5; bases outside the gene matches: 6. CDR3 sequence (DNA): TGTGCCATCAGGGCTGAGCGGGGGAACAATGAGCAGTTCTTC. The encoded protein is CAIRAERGNNEQFF.

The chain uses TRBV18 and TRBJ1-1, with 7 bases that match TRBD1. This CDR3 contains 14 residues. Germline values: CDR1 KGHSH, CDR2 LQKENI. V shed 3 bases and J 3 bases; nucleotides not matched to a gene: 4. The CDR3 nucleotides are TGTGCCAGCTCACCCACAGGGGACGACACTGAAGCTTTCTTT. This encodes CASSPTGDDTEAFF. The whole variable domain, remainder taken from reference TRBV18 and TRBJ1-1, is NAGVMQNPRHLVRRRGQEARLRCSPMKGHSHVYWYRQLPEEGLKFMVYLQKENIIDESGMPKERFSAEFPKEGPSILRIQQVVRGDSAAYFCASSPTGDDTEAFFGQGTRLTVV.

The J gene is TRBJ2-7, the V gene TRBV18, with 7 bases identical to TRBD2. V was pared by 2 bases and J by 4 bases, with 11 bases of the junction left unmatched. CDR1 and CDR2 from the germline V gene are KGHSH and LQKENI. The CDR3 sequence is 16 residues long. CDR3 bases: TGTGCCAGCTCACCAGATGGGCGGGAGCGTGGGTACGAGCAGTACTTC. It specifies CASSPDGRERGYEQYF.